The 20 T cell receptor beta chains given below trace back to one sample, sequenced in a study of T cell repertoires in cytomegalovirus infection. TCRdb re-analysed the reads in MiXCR, keeping a single row per CDR3 protein. Of over 450,000 distinct CDR3 sequences listed, roughly 12% were seen once; the top ten hold roughly 10%. Sequenced sample: PBMCs. Every receptor here comes from a human donor in good health (CMV status not recorded). Some clones in this sample may be carry-over from other donors' samples.

This clonotype was counted many times. V is TRBV7-9 and J is TRBJ1-5; maybe TRBD1 (6 bases). The CDR3 spans 17 residues. The V end lost 4 bases, the J end lost 5 bases, and 21 bases lay between the germline ends. Germline values: CDR1 SEHNR, CDR2 FQNEAQ (reference sequence). The CDR3 DNA reads as TGTGCCAGCAGCTCCGGCAAACAGGGAAAAGGATATCAGCCCCAGCATTTT. Translation: CASSSGKQGKGYQPQHF.

This clonotype was observed at least ten times. The J gene is TRBJ1-4, the V gene TRBV4-2, with TRBD1 identical over 7 bases. V lost 0 bases and J lost 0; bases outside the gene matches: 1. The CDR3 is 16 amino acids. Per the germline V gene, CDR1 is LGHNA and CDR2 is YNFKEQ. CDR3 loop: CASSQEGTATNEKLFF. CDR3 bases: TGTGCCAGCAGCCAAGAGGGGACAGCAACTAATGAAAAACTGTTTTTT.

This clonotype was seen many times. The chain links TRBV12-3 or TRBV12-4 to TRBJ1-1; D is perhaps TRBD1 (5 bases). With 5 bases removed from V and 6 bases from J, the gap between germline ends came to 16 bases. CDR3 length: 14 residues. The CDR3 region has the DNA TGTGCCAGCAGTCCGGGACTCCCGAGGGCTGAAGCTTTCTTT. It codes for CASSPGLPRAEAFF.

This clonotype was seen repeatedly, ten times or more. The chain has TRBV11-2 and TRBJ1-1; weak D call: TRBD1 (5 bases). CDR3 length: 11 residues. The V gene's germline CDR1 is SGHAT and CDR2 FQNNGV. The germline V and J ends were trimmed by 5 bases and 8 bases, with 9 bases remaining between them. CDR3 nucleotides: TGTGCCAGCAGCCGACGACAGGAAGCTTTCTTT. It is translated as CASSRRQEAFF.

This clonotype was seen only a few times. The V call is TRBV29-1, the J call TRBJ2-2; D is unclear. Trimming stripped 0 bases from V and 2 bases from J, with 7 bases between. This CDR3 is 14 amino acids long. Looked up from germline, CDR1 is SQVTM and CDR2 is ANQGSEA. CDR3 in DNA: TGCAGCGTTGAAGACAGGATAAACACCGGGGAGCTGTTTTTT. The encoded protein is CSVEDRINTGELFF.

The chain couples TRBV29-1 to TRBJ2-7; 9 positions agree with TRBD1. From germline, CDR1 is SQVTM and CDR2 ANQGSEA. This CDR3 spans 13 amino acids. After removal of 2 bases from V and 6 bases from J, the junction contained 5 bases not matched to a gene. CDR3 coding DNA: TGCAGCGTTGAATGGGGACAGGGTTCCGAGCAGTACTTC. Translated: CSVEWGQGSEQYF.

Ten or more counts support this clonotype. This chain connects TRBV4-1 to TRBJ2-2; 11 bases map to TRBD2. The CDR3 covers 17 residues. J lost 7 bases, V lost 4 bases, and 11 bases had no gene match. The germline V gene has CDR1 MGHRA and CDR2 YSYEKL. CDR3 residues: CASSLHSGGAKVGELFF. DNA for the CDR3: TGCGCCAGCAGCCTCCATAGCGGGGGGGCTAAAGTCGGGGAGCTGTTTTTT.

This clonotype was found many times. The chain couples TRBV6-4 to TRBJ2-7, with 7 bases that match TRBD2. This CDR3 contains 19 residues. Germline V gene lookup returns CDR1 MRHNA and CDR2 SNTAGT. V was pared by 5 bases and J by 0 bases, with 19 bases of the junction left unmatched. The chain's CDR3 is CASSLTRGNDQRGSYEQYF. CDR3 sequence (DNA): TGTGCCAGCAGTCTGACCCGCGGCAATGACCAGCGGGGCTCCTACGAGCAGTACTTC.

This clonotype was detected ten times or more. The chain links TRBV19 to TRBJ1-6; no reliable D call. This CDR3 spans 16 amino acids. Trimming cost V 0 bases and J 7 bases, with 13 bases left between them. Germline CDR1 LNHDA, CDR2 SQIVND (reference sequence). The CDR3 reads CASSIDHRTPNSPLHF. CDR3 DNA: TGTGCCAGTAGTATAGATCACCGGACTCCAAATTCACCCCTCCACTTT.

The V gene is TRBV14, the J gene TRBJ2-7; tentatively, D is TRBD1 or TRBD2 (5 bases each). Germline V gene data show CDR1 as SGHDN and CDR2 as FVKESK. The length of the CDR3 is 15 residues. Trimming took 6 bases from V and 2 from J, leaving 17 bases between them. CDR3 residues: CASRNSGTQPYEQYF. DNA for the CDR3: TGTGCCAGCAGGAATTCCGGGACGCAGCCCTACGAGCAGTACTTC.

At least ten counts were recorded for this clonotype. J is TRBJ2-5 and V is TRBV5-8, with D possibly being TRBD2 (7 bases). Germline CDR1 is SGHTS and CDR2 is YDEGEE. The CDR3 runs 16 residues. With 1 base removed from V and 1 base from J, the gap between germline ends came to 14 bases. CDR3 DNA sequence: TGTGCCAGCAGCTTGTATCTTGCGGGGGCCCAAGAGACCCAGTACTTC. Amino acid sequence: CASSLYLAGAQETQYF.

The sample holds a few counts of this clonotype. The CDR3 here is CAIRGTGVADTQYF. The CDR3 nucleotides read TGTGCCATCAGAGGGACAGGGGTGGCAGATACGCAGTATTTT. V and J are TRBV10-3 and TRBJ2-3; 10 nucleotides line up with TRBD1. V shed 6 bases, J shed 4 bases, and the junction held 4 bases outside the gene matches. Germline CDR1 ENHRY, CDR2 SYGVKD. CDR3 length: 14 amino acids.

This clonotype was seen a few times. J is TRBJ1-4 and V is TRBV2; D is unclear. The CDR3 contains 11 residues. Deletions cut 8 bases from V and 11 bases from J, with 12 bases between. Germline-derived CDR1 and CDR2 are SNHLY and FYNNEI. This CDR3 is CASGLADKLFF. CDR3 DNA sequence: TGTGCCAGCGGGTTGGCAGATAAACTGTTTTTT.

The rearrangement links TRBV5-4 to TRBJ1-1, with a weak D call TRBD1 (6 bases). V lost 1 base and J 3 bases, leaving 10 bases between the germline ends. Germline CDR1 SGHNT, CDR2 YYREEE (reference sequence). The CDR3 extends over 14 amino acids. CDR3 coding DNA: TGTGCCAGCAGCTTGCTCGCAGGGGACACTGAAGCTTTCTTT. Translated: CASSLLAGDTEAFF.

This clonotype was picked up many times. The chain couples TRBV7-3 to TRBJ2-1, with 8 bases fitting TRBD2. The CDR3 spans 15 residues. CDR1 is SGHTA, CDR2 FQGTGA, per germline. Trimming removed 4 bases from V and 5 bases from J; junction bases left unmatched: 7. CDR3 region: CASSSLKREHNEQFF. The CDR3 DNA sequence: TGTGCCAGCAGCTCTCTCAAGCGGGAGCACAATGAGCAGTTCTTC.

This clonotype came up a few times. The V gene is TRBV18, the J gene TRBJ1-6; a weak D match, TRBD1 (6 bases). Trimming stripped 2 bases from V and 0 bases from J, with 11 bases between. The CDR3 consists of 17 residues. Germline CDR1 and CDR2: KGHSH and LQKENI. The CDR3 spells CASSPMGHSSYNSPLHF. The CDR3 nucleotides are TGTGCCAGCTCACCAATGGGACATAGCTCCTATAATTCACCCCTCCACTTT.

The rearrangement uses TRBV20-1 and TRBJ2-5, with TRBD1 as a possible D gene (7 bases). CDR1 is DFQATT and CDR2 is SNEGSKA in the germline V gene (reference sequence). This CDR3 contains 15 residues. Trimming pared 0 bases from V and 5 bases from J, leaving 16 bases between. In nucleotides, the CDR3 is TGCAGTGCTAGAGAGGGGACAGTTGGGGGGGAGACCCAGTACTTC. Protein sequence: CSAREGTVGGETQYF.

This clonotype appeared many times. This sequence joins TRBV7-9 and TRBJ1-3, with D hard to call. The CDR3 runs 14 residues. The germline V gene encodes CDR1 SEHNR and CDR2 FQNEAQ (reference sequence). The V and J ends lost 3 bases and 4 bases respectively, with 10 bases between them. CDR3 residues: CASSFSGSGNTIYF. CDR3 bases: TGTGCCAGCAGCTTTTCTGGGAGCGGAAACACCATATATTTT. Full variable domain (remainder filled in from reference TRBV7-9 and TRBJ1-3): DTGVSQNPRHKITKRGQNVTFRCDPISEHNRLYWYRQTLGQGPEFLTYFQNEAQLEKSRLLSDRFSAERPKGSFSTLEIQRTEQGDSAMYLCASSFSGSGNTIYFGEGSWLTVV.

This clonotype was counted a few times. The chain recombines TRBV15 with TRBJ1-2; D is ambiguous. Germline-derived CDR1 and CDR2 are LNHNV and YYDKDF (reference sequence). Trimming pared 0 bases from V and 3 bases from J, leaving 8 bases between. The CDR3 is 14 amino acids. CDR3 sequence: CATSRERADYGYTF. Written as DNA, the CDR3 is TGTGCCACCAGCAGAGAGAGGGCAGACTATGGCTACACCTTC.

This clonotype was counted ten times or more. This sequence joins TRBV7-8 and TRBJ2-4; 9 bases are a match to TRBD1. Germline lookup yields CDR1 SGHVS and CDR2 FQNEAQ. V lost 1 base, J lost 0 bases, and 10 bases stayed unmatched. The CDR3 loop spans 19 amino acids. The CDR3 is CASSLGWGTGYGAKNIQYF. CDR3 sequence (DNA): TGTGCCAGCAGCTTAGGGTGGGGGACAGGGTATGGAGCCAAAAACATTCAGTACTTC. The whole variable domain, filled in from reference TRBV7-8 and TRBJ2-4, reads GAGVSQSPRYKVAKRGQDVALRCDPISGHVSLFWYQQALGQGPEFLTYFQNEAQLDKSGLPSDRFFAERPEGSVSTLKIQRTQQEDSAVYLCASSLGWGTGYGAKNIQYFGAGTRLSVL.